This TCR beta chain is drawn from a study of cytomegalovirus exposure and HLA in healthy donors. Study observations and caveats: A later analysis by the authors found several of the most significant clusters apparently linked to common viral pathogens. Later findings reportedly placed an Asian-associated ancestry cluster below the approximately 700-donor mean for N-insertions.

A multiplex PCR was run with 60 Vbeta primers and 13 Jbeta primers. Some clones are missing from TCRdb's copy, which holds only in-frame ones; the method was immunoSEQ multiplex PCR. This table lists approximately 79,000 clones. On this clone: Its antigen is unidentified.

Unmatched junction bases numbered 6, after V lost 3 bases and J lost 6 bases. The CDR3 consists of 16 residues. Germline V lookup: CDR1 SGHDT, CDR2 YYEEEE. Healthy bone marrow donors made up the donor group. Nominally healthy donors provided the samples, though records likely missed some immune exposures. What was sequenced was PBMCs. The sequence was obtained from a man aged 35 to 55 in good health and CMV-seronegative. This rearrangement joins TRBV5-6 to TRBJ2-3; 14 bases are a match to TRBD2. CDR3 bases: TGTGCCAGCAGCTGGGATGGGACTAGCGGGAGTGATACGCAGTATTTT. Encoded protein: CASSWDGTSGSDTQYF.